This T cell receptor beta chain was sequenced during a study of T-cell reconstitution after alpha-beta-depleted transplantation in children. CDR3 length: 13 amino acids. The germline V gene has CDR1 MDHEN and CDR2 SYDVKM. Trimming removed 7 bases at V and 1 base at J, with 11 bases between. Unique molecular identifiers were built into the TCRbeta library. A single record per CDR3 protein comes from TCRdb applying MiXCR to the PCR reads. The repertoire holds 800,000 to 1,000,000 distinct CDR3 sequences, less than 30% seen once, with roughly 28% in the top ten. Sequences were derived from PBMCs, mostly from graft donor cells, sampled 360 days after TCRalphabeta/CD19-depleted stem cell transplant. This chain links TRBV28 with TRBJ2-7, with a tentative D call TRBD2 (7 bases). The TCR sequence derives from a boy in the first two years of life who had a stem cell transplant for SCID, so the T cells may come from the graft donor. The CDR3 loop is CASTGGTSYEQYF. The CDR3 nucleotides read TGTGCCAGCACGGGGGGCACATCCTACGAGCAGTACTTC. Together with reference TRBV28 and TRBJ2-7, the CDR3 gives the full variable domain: DVKVTQSSRYLVKRTGEKVFLECVQDMDHENMFWYRQDPGLGLRLIYFSYDVKMKEKGDIPEGYSVSREKKERFSLILESASTNQTSMYLCASTGGTSYEQYFGPGTRLTVT.